Shown below are 11 T cell receptor beta chains from a single sample sequenced in a study of cytomegalovirus exposure and HLA in healthy donors (dated by TCRdb to 2016 to 2017). The library was built by means of the immunoSEQ multiplex PCR assay. TCRdb mirrors the immuneACCESS table, restricted to in-frame sequences. Some clones are absent from its copies; in checked studies, under half trace to an unresolved V gene, and the reason for the others is unknown. The sample table lists some 150,000 clones, 86% of them with a count of one. Of the sample, about a fifth falls within the top ten clones. Material for sequencing was PBMCs. Receptor source: a man younger than 35 in good health and CMV-seropositive.

This sequence joins TRBV7-9 and TRBJ2-7; 9 bases are shared with TRBD1. Trimming removed 7 bases from V and 6 bases from J; junction bases left unmatched: 10. Germline loops: CDR1 SEHNR, CDR2 FQNEAQ (reference sequence). The CDR3 runs to 14 residues. In DNA form, the CDR3 reads TGTGCCAGCACCCGACTGGGACAGGGAGGCGAGCAGTACTTC. Protein: CASTRLGQGGEQYF.

The V call is TRBV5-6, the J call TRBJ1-5; TRBD1 is a possible D gene (6 bases). V was clipped by 4 bases and J by 1 base, with 15 bases between them. This CDR3 has 16 amino acids. The V gene's germline CDR1 is SGHDT and CDR2 YYEEEE. DNA of the CDR3: TGTGCCAGCAGCCATGCGGGGGCCTGGAGCAATCAGCCCCAGCATTTT. This translates into CASSHAGAWSNQPQHF. Looking up the rest from reference TRBV5-6 and TRBJ1-5 gives the full variable domain: DAGVTQSPTHLIKTRGQQVTLRCSPKSGHDTVSWYQQALGQGPQFIFQYYEEEERQRGNFPDRFSGHQFPNYSSELNVNALLLGDSALYLCASSHAGAWSNQPQHFGDGTRLSIL.

The chain uses TRBV7-2 and TRBJ1-2; a weak D match, TRBD1 (6 bases). Looked up from germline, CDR1 is SGHTA and CDR2 is FQGNSA. The V end was cut by 2 bases, the J end by 5 bases, with 21 bases between. This CDR3 is 17 amino acids long. CDR3 DNA: TGTGCCAGCAGCTTAACGGTACGACCCAGGGGAGAGTATGGCTACACCTTC. Protein: CASSLTVRPRGEYGYTF. The complete variable domain, with remaining parts taken from reference TRBV7-2 and TRBJ1-2, reads GAGVSQSPSNKVTEKGKDVELRCDPISGHTALYWYRQSLGQGLEFLIYFQGNSAPDKSGLPSDRFSAERTGGSVSTLTIQRTQQEDSAVYLCASSLTVRPRGEYGYTFGSGTRLTVV.

This chain connects TRBV2 to TRBJ2-1, with D tentatively TRBD2 (5 bases). Germline V gene data show CDR1 as SNHLY and CDR2 as FYNNEI. Between the trimmed V and J ends, which lost 6 bases and 1 base, there was a span of 13 bases. CDR3 length equals 15 residues. CDR3 sequence reads: CASRPVGVSYNEQFF. As DNA, the CDR3 is TGTGCCAGCAGACCCGTCGGGGTATCCTACAATGAGCAGTTCTTC.

The J gene is TRBJ1-2, the V gene TRBV18; no clear D gene. The CDR3 is made up of 15 amino acids. Germline assignment: CDR1 KGHSH and CDR2 LQKENI. V lost 3 bases to trimming and J lost 0 bases, with 11 bases between them. CDR3 amino acids: CASSPRPGANYGYTF. The CDR3 DNA sequence: TGTGCCAGCTCACCCCGACCCGGAGCTAACTATGGCTACACCTTC.

The rearrangement joins TRBV30 to TRBJ1-2, with D tentatively TRBD1 (6 bases). This CDR3 contains 15 residues. Germline lookup yields CDR1 GTSNPN and CDR2 SVGIG (reference sequence). Deletions cut 4 bases from V and 0 bases from J, with 15 bases between. The DNA of the CDR3 is TGTGCCTGGAAGGTTGGGGGCAGAACTAACTATGGCTACACCTTC. This encodes CAWKVGGRTNYGYTF.

V usage is TRBV7-6 and J usage is TRBJ2-1; TRBD2 matches at 8 bases. Germline assignment: CDR1 SGHVS and CDR2 FNYEAQ. The ends lost 2 bases at V and 1 base at J; junction bases unmatched: 1. This CDR3 has 15 amino acids. The DNA for the CDR3 is TGTGCCAGCAGCTTACCGGGGGGGTCCTACAATGAGCAGTTCTTC. It specifies CASSLPGGSYNEQFF. Together with reference TRBV7-6 and TRBJ2-1, the CDR3 gives the full variable domain: GAGVSQSPRYKVTKRGQDVALRCDPISGHVSLYWYRQALGQGPEFLTYFNYEAQQDKSGLPNDRFSAERPEGSISTLTIQRTEQRDSAMYRCASSLPGGSYNEQFFGPGTRLTVL.

The V and J genes are TRBV7-6 and TRBJ1-4; TRBD1 matches 8 bases. Germline trimming cut 5 bases from V and 6 bases from J; bases unmatched to any gene: 11. CDR3 length: 16 amino acids. Germline values: CDR1 SGHVS, CDR2 FNYEAQ. CDR3 DNA sequence: TGTGCCAGCAGCACAATCGGACAGGGAGGAGATGAAAAACTGTTTTTT. This translates into CASSTIGQGGDEKLFF.

The chain is built from TRBV5-4 and TRBJ2-1, with 8 nucleotides matching TRBD2. The V and J ends lost 4 bases and 12 bases, in that order; junction bases with no gene match: 15. CDR1 and CDR2 (germline): SGHNT, YYREEE (reference sequence). CDR3 length: 15 amino acids. The CDR3 DNA sequence: TGTGCCAGCAGCCCGGCCCCCGGGGGGGGATTGGGGCAGTTCTTC. It is translated as CASSPAPGGGLGQFF.

Only one count was recorded for this clone. DNA of the CDR3: TGCAGTGCTAGAGGAGGAGAAAAACTGTTTTTT. This sequence encodes CSARGGEKLFF. The chain employs TRBV20-1 and TRBJ1-4; D gene uncertain. The germline V gene encodes CDR1 DFQATT and CDR2 SNEGSKA (reference sequence). This CDR3 has 11 amino acids. The germline V and J ends were trimmed by 1 base and 8 bases, with 5 bases remaining between them.

V usage is TRBV5-4 and J usage is TRBJ2-3; TRBD1 might be the D (6 bases). This CDR3 has 15 amino acids. Germline lookup yields CDR1 SGHNT and CDR2 YYREEE (reference sequence). V lost 2 bases, J lost 2 bases, and 12 bases lay in between. CDR3 loop: CASSLQGGVTDTQYF. The CDR3, as DNA: TGTGCCAGCAGCTTACAGGGCGGTGTCACAGATACGCAGTATTTT. The full variable domain, in which reference TRBV5-4 and TRBJ2-3 provide the parts outside the CDR3, is ETGVTQSPTHLIKTRGQQVTLRCSSQSGHNTVSWYQQALGQGPQFIFQYYREEENGRGNFPPRFSGLQFPNYSSELNVNALELDDSALYLCASSLQGGVTDTQYFGPGTRLTVL.